These 30 T cell receptor beta chains came from one sample sequenced in a study of blood T cell repertoires in COVID-19. The assay was immunoSEQ multiplex PCR, and TCRdb's table has in-frame clones only and misses some. The sample lists over 250,000 clones, about 90% occurring once. Sequencing used peripheral blood. Source of these receptors: a woman aged 70-85 years with COVID-19, enrolled during active disease.

This sequence joins TRBV3-1 (or the pseudogene TRBV3-2) and TRBJ2-1; D gene ambiguous. Germline assignment: CDR1 LGHDT and CDR2 YNNKEL (reference sequence). CDR3 length: 14 amino acids. V was trimmed by 0 bases and J by 1 base, leaving 4 bases between them. The CDR3 loop is CASSQDQSYNEQFF. The CDR3 coding sequence is TGTGCCAGCAGCCAAGACCAGTCCTACAATGAGCAGTTCTTC.

The J gene is TRBJ2-5, the V gene TRBV18, with 7 bases aligning to TRBD1. Germline CDR1 KGHSH, CDR2 LQKENI. J was trimmed by 1 base and V by 3 bases; bases with no gene match: 8. The CDR3 is made up of 16 amino acids. In nucleotides, the CDR3 is TGTGCCAGCTCACCGTACCCGGACAGGAGCCAAGAGACCCAGTACTTC. Residues: CASSPYPDRSQETQYF.

J is TRBJ2-3 and V is TRBV6-2 or TRBV6-3; 7 bases match TRBD1. The CDR3 is 14 residues long. The ends lost 5 bases at V and 0 bases at J; junction bases unmatched: 2. Germline values: CDR1 MNHEY, CDR2 SVGEGT. The DNA for the CDR3 is TGTGCCAGCAGTAAGGACAGGAGCACAGATACGCAGTATTTT. Its protein is CASSKDRSTDTQYF.

The chain carries TRBV9 and TRBJ1-4; a weak D match, TRBD1 (6 bases). Per the germline V gene, CDR1 is SGDLS and CDR2 is YYNGEE. V lost 4 bases and J 13 bases, leaving 17 bases between the germline ends. The CDR3 consists of 13 residues. CDR3 sequence reads: CASSPQQGIGLFF. The CDR3 nucleotides read TGTGCCAGCAGCCCACAACAGGGTATCGGACTGTTTTTT.

The chain couples TRBV28 to TRBJ1-3; D not certain. The length of the CDR3 is 13 residues. Deletions cut 5 bases from V and 6 bases from J, with 11 bases between. CDR1 is MDHEN and CDR2 is SYDVKM in the germline V gene. CDR3 amino acids: CASSRTAENTIYF. Here the CDR3 DNA reads TGTGCCAGCAGTCGGACTGCGGAAAACACCATATATTTT.

The chain is built from TRBV19 and TRBJ2-1; 10 nucleotides line up with TRBD2. The CDR3 is made up of 16 amino acids. J gave up 7 bases and V 3 bases, and 9 bases lay outside the gene matches. Germline V lookup: CDR1 LNHDA, CDR2 SQIVND (reference sequence). In DNA, the CDR3 is TGTGCCAGTAGTATGCAGGGCACTAGCGGGAAGAATGAGCAGTTCTTC. It specifies CASSMQGTSGKNEQFF. The full variable domain, rest sourced from reference TRBV19 and TRBJ2-1, is DGGITQSPKYLFRKEGQNVTLSCEQNLNHDAMYWYRQDPGQGLRLIYYSQIVNDFQKGDIAEGYSVSREKKESFPLTVTSAQKNPTAFYLCASSMQGTSGKNEQFFGPGTRLTVL.

The sample holds one count of this clone. This chain uses TRBV11-3 with TRBJ2-3; 7 positions match TRBD2. Looked up from germline, CDR1 is SGHNT and CDR2 is YENEEA. This CDR3 comprises 15 residues. V shed 1 base and J 4 bases; nucleotides not matched to a gene: 5. CDR3 nucleotides: TGTGCCAGCAGCTTAGGGGGAGGGCCCTCAGATACGCAGTATTTT. Translating it yields CASSLGGGPSDTQYF.

The chain uses TRBV28 and TRBJ1-2, with TRBD1 matching 10 bases. Germline assignment: CDR1 MDHEN and CDR2 SYDVKM. Trimming removed 7 bases from V and 14 bases from J; junction bases left unmatched: 13. The CDR3 is 13 amino acids. The DNA of the CDR3 is TGTGCCAGCACCCTAGGGACAGGGGTCGTCCGGACCTTC. Its translation: CASTLGTGVVRTF.

The chain combines TRBV13 with TRBJ2-7; 7 nucleotides agree with TRBD2. The length of the CDR3 is 14 residues. CDR1 and CDR2 (germline): PRHDT, FYEKMQ (reference sequence). V gave up 7 bases and J gave up 7 bases; unmatched junction bases: 13. DNA for the CDR3: TGTGCCAGCACTCTCGGTGGGAGGGCTAGAGAGCAGTACTTC. It is translated as CASTLGGRAREQYF.

With regard to this clone: A read error may account for a junction end that differs from germline. The chain joins TRBV7-2 to TRBJ1-2, with a possible D match to TRBD1 (5 bases). From germline, CDR1 is SGHTA and CDR2 FQGNSA. The CDR3 has 14 amino acids. CDR3 sequence reads: CASSIAPGARGYTF. The DNA for the CDR3 is TGTGCCAGCAGCATAGCCCCTGGGGCGAGAGGCTACACCTTC.

This chain uses TRBV28 with TRBJ2-7; TRBD2 agrees at 7 bases. Germline CDR1 and CDR2: MDHEN and SYDVKM. V was clipped by 4 bases and J by 4 bases; unmatched bases: 13. This CDR3 spans 16 amino acids. The CDR3 DNA reads as TGTGCCAGCAGTTACTCGACTAGCCCCATTCCTTACGAGCAGTACTTC. It encodes CASSYSTSPIPYEQYF.

This clone has just one count. The genes are TRBV5-5 and TRBJ2-1; 10 nucleotides match TRBD1. V lost 1 base to trimming and J lost 5 bases; unmatched junction nucleotides: 6. The CDR3 consists of 16 residues. Germline loops: CDR1 SGHKS, CDR2 YYEKEE (reference sequence). The CDR3 protein is CASSLRTGGYDNEQFF. The CDR3 nucleotides read TGTGCCAGCAGCTTGAGGACAGGGGGATACGACAATGAGCAGTTCTTC. The variable domain in full, with the rest retrieved from reference TRBV5-5 and TRBJ2-1, is DAGVTQSPTHLIKTRGQQVTLRCSPISGHKSVSWYQQVLGQGPQFIFQYYEKEERGRGNFPDRFSARQFPNYSSELNVNALLLGDSALYLCASSLRTGGYDNEQFFGPGTRLTVL.

J is TRBJ1-1 and V is TRBV10-3; tentative D call: TRBD1 (6 bases). Germline V gives CDR1 ENHRY, CDR2 SYGVKD. Trimming removed 6 bases at V and 4 bases at J, with 12 bases between. CDR3 length: 13 amino acids. The CDR3 protein is CAISTQGSTEAFF. Written as DNA, the CDR3 is TGTGCCATCAGCACACAGGGTTCCACTGAAGCTTTCTTT.

The chain couples TRBV30 to TRBJ2-7; D possibly corresponds to TRBD1 (5 bases). V lost 4 bases, J lost 0 bases, and 13 bases lay in between. This CDR3 contains 14 residues. Germline V gene lookup returns CDR1 GTSNPN and CDR2 SVGIG (reference sequence). The CDR3 here is CAWKTGLSSYEQYF. In nucleotides, the CDR3 is TGTGCCTGGAAAACAGGTCTTAGCTCCTACGAGCAGTACTTC.

In nucleotides, the CDR3 is TGTGCCAGCAGTGAATTGAGGGTCGGTGAGACCCAGTACTTC. This sequence encodes CASSELRVGETQYF. The V call is TRBV25-1, the J call TRBJ2-5; a weak D match, TRBD2 (5 bases). Trimming pared 1 base from V and 5 bases from J, leaving 11 bases between. This CDR3 spans 14 amino acids. CDR1 is MGHDK, CDR2 SYGVNS, per germline.

In this sample, this clone turned up once. This chain joins TRBV18 and TRBJ2-7, with D unclear. Germline loops: CDR1 KGHSH, CDR2 LQKENI. The CDR3 spans 13 residues. The germline V and J ends were trimmed by 0 bases and 6 bases, with 9 bases remaining between them. The CDR3 nucleotides are TGTGCCAGCTCACCACCGATGAGATCCGAGCAGTACTTC. Translation: CASSPPMRSEQYF. The variable domain in full, with the rest retrieved from reference TRBV18 and TRBJ2-7, is NAGVMQNPRHLVRRRGQEARLRCSPMKGHSHVYWYRQLPEEGLKFMVYLQKENIIDESGMPKERFSAEFPKEGPSILRIQQVVRGDSAAYFCASSPPMRSEQYFGPGTRLTVT.

The V call is TRBV6-2 or TRBV6-3, the J call TRBJ2-3; TRBD2 might be the D (5 bases). V was trimmed by 6 bases and J by 6 bases, leaving 7 bases between them. This CDR3 contains 11 residues. The germline CDR1 and CDR2 sequences are MNHEY and SVGEGT. The CDR3 loop is CASSRGDTQYF. The DNA for the CDR3 is TGTGCCAGCAGCCGCGGGGATACGCAGTATTTT.

This clone has just one count. The CDR3 sequence is CASSQVQEKLFF. In DNA, the CDR3 is TGTGCCAGCAGCCAAGTACAGGAAAAACTGTTTTTT. V gene TRBV3-1 (or the pseudogene TRBV3-2) combines with J gene TRBJ1-4; D uncertain. The CDR3 is made up of 12 amino acids. CDR1 LGHDT and CDR2 YNNKEL come from the germline V gene (reference sequence). The V end lost 1 base, the J end lost 8 bases, and 5 bases lay between the germline ends.

The chain recombines TRBV6-5 with TRBJ1-2; 9 nucleotides line up with TRBD1. V lost 8 bases and J lost 8; bases outside the gene matches: 9. Germline-derived CDR1 and CDR2 are MNHEY and SVGAGI. The CDR3 covers 13 residues. Written as DNA, the CDR3 is TGTGCCAGCGGCGGGACAGGGCCTTGGGGCTACACCTTC. Translating it yields CASGGTGPWGYTF.

This chain connects TRBV30 to TRBJ2-3, with no clear D. Germline V CDR1 and CDR2: GTSNPN, SVGIG (reference sequence). V lost 5 bases, J lost 1 base, and 13 bases lay in between. This CDR3 region has 14 residues. CDR3 nucleotide sequence: TGTGCCTGGGTCAGTGATTCCCGCACAGATACGCAGTATTTT. It translates to CAWVSDSRTDTQYF.

The genes are TRBV6-5 and TRBJ2-7; 7 bases align to TRBD1. The CDR3 is 14 amino acids. The trim removed 4 bases at V and 5 bases at J, leaving 8 bases unmatched. CDR1 and CDR2 (germline): MNHEY, SVGAGI. DNA of the CDR3: TGTGCCAGCAGTTTTGACAGGGCATTCAACGAGCAGTACTTC. This translates into CASSFDRAFNEQYF.

The chain combines TRBV30 with TRBJ1-2, with TRBD1 matching 9 bases. Losses at the gene ends were 0 bases for V and 4 bases for J; bases not matched to a gene: 3. CDR1 and CDR2 (germline): GTSNPN, SVGIG (reference sequence). The CDR3 extends over 14 amino acids. Here the CDR3 DNA reads TGTGCCTGGAGTGTAGACAGGGGGAGCTATGGCTACACCTTC. This translates into CAWSVDRGSYGYTF.

The chain has TRBV28 and TRBJ2-3; 9 positions agree with TRBD1. CDR1 and CDR2 from the germline V gene are MDHEN and SYDVKM. V lost 1 base to trimming and J lost 2 bases; unmatched junction nucleotides: 7. The CDR3 is made up of 17 amino acids. CDR3 loop: CASSLLVGQGNTDTQYF. The DNA of the CDR3 is TGTGCCAGCAGTTTATTGGTGGGACAGGGAAACACAGATACGCAGTATTTT. The full variable domain, in which reference TRBV28 and TRBJ2-3 provide the parts outside the CDR3, is DVKVTQSSRYLVKRTGEKVFLECVQDMDHENMFWYRQDPGLGLRLIYFSYDVKMKEKGDIPEGYSVSREKKERFSLILESASTNQTSMYLCASSLLVGQGNTDTQYFGPGTRLTVL.

The chain recombines TRBV10-3 with TRBJ1-4; the D gene is possibly TRBD1 (6 bases). V was trimmed by 7 bases and J by 15 bases, leaving 24 bases between them. This CDR3 comprises 14 residues. CDR1 and CDR2 from the germline V gene are ENHRY and SYGVKD. CDR3 loop: CAIMGRTVFSEMFF. CDR3 bases: TGTGCCATCATGGGGCGGACAGTTTTTTCCGAAATGTTTTTT.

CDR3 amino acids: CASSLDRATYGYTF. The CDR3 region has the DNA TGCGCCAGCAGCTTGGACAGGGCGACCTATGGCTACACCTTC. The genes are TRBV5-1 and TRBJ1-2; possibly TRBD1 for D (6 bases). Trimming cost V 0 bases and J 4 bases, with 10 bases left between them. CDR3 length: 14 amino acids. Per the germline V gene, CDR1 is SGHRS and CDR2 is YFSETQ.

The rearrangement joins TRBV24-1 to TRBJ2-6, with 7 bases matching TRBD1. Germline V gives CDR1 KGHDR, CDR2 SFDVKD. With V trimmed by 4 bases and J by 2 bases, 4 bases remained unmatched. The CDR3 sequence is 16 residues long. This CDR3 is CATSEPDRAGANVLTF. For the CDR3, the DNA is TGTGCCACCAGTGAGCCTGACAGGGCTGGGGCCAACGTCCTGACTTTC.

The rearrangement joins TRBV5-6 to TRBJ1-2; 11 bases line up with TRBD1. The V gene's germline CDR1 is SGHDT and CDR2 YYEEEE. The J segment lost 2 bases and the V segment lost 2 bases, leaving 5 bases of the junction unmatched. The CDR3 runs 16 residues. The CDR3 coding sequence is TGTGCCAGCAGCTTCGGACAGGGGGCTCCCAACTATGGCTACACCTTC. Translating gives CASSFGQGAPNYGYTF.

This sequence joins TRBV2 and TRBJ2-1; 8 bases are shared with TRBD2. Germline assignment: CDR1 SNHLY and CDR2 FYNNEI. J gave up 10 bases and V 7 bases, and 9 bases lay outside the gene matches. The CDR3 is made up of 13 amino acids. CDR3 protein: CASKSSGILEQFF. CDR3 sequence (DNA): TGTGCCAGCAAGAGTAGCGGGATCCTAGAGCAGTTCTTC.

The rearrangement joins TRBV19 to TRBJ2-1, with D possibly matching TRBD2 (6 bases). CDR1 and CDR2 from the germline V gene are LNHDA and SQIVND (reference sequence). V was clipped by 4 bases and J by 8 bases, with 18 bases between them. This CDR3 region has 15 residues. CDR3 nucleotide sequence: TGTGCCAGTAGTAGTGGCAGCGGGCCCCGCGATGAGCAGTTCTTC. Protein product: CASSSGSGPRDEQFF.

V usage is TRBV4-3 and J usage is TRBJ2-2, with D perhaps matching TRBD1 (5 bases). Trimming cost V 1 base and J 3 bases, with 9 bases left between them. CDR1 is LGHNA and CDR2 is YSLEER in the germline V gene. The CDR3 extends over 15 amino acids. The CDR3 protein is CASSQVSGHTGELFF. CDR3 in DNA: TGCGCCAGCAGCCAAGTGTCAGGGCACACCGGGGAGCTGTTTTTT.